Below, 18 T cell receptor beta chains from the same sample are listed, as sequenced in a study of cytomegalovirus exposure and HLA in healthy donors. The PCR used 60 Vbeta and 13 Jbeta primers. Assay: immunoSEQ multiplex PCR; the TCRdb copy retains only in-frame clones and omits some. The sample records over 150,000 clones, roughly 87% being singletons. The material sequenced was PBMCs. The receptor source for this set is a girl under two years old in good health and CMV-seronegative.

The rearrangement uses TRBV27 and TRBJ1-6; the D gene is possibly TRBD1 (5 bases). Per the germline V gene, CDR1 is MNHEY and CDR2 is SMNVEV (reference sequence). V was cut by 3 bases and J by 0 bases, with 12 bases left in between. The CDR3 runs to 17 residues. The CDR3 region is CASSLYYDSSYNSPLHF. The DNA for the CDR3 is TGTGCCAGCAGTTTGTATTACGACAGCTCCTATAATTCACCCCTCCACTTT.

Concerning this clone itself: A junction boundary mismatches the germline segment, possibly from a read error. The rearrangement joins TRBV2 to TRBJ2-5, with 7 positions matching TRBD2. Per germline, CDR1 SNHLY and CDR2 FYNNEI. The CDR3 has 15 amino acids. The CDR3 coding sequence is TGTGCCAGCACTTATAGGGAGGGGTACCAAGAGACCCGGTACTTC. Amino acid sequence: CASTYREGYQETRYF.

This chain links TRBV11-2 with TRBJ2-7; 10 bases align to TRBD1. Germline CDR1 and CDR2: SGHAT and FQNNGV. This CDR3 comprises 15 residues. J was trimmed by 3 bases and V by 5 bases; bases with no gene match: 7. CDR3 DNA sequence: TGTGCCAGCAGCGGCAACTGGACAGGGGGCTACGAGCAGTACTTC. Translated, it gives CASSGNWTGGYEQYF.

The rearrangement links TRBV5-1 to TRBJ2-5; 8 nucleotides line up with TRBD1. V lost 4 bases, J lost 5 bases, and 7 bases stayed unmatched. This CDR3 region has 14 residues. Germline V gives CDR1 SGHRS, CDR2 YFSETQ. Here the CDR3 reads CASSRTGKEETQYF. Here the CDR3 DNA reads TGCGCCAGCAGCAGGACAGGGAAGGAGGAGACCCAGTACTTC.

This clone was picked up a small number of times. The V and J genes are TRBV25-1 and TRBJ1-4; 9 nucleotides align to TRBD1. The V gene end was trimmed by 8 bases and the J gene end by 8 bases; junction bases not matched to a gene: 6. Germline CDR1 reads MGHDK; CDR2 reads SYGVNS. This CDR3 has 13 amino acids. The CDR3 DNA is TGTGCCAGCTGGGACAGGGCAGACGAAAAACTGTTTTTT. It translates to CASWDRADEKLFF.

The CDR3 spells CACSVPEGGYGYTF. CDR3 nucleotide sequence: TGTGCCTGTTCAGTCCCAGAGGGTGGATATGGCTACACCTTC. The V and J genes are TRBV30 and TRBJ1-2; D is undetermined. The CDR3 runs 14 residues. V was shortened by 6 bases and J by 5 bases, with 19 bases between the two germline ends. Per the germline V gene, CDR1 is GTSNPN and CDR2 is SVGIG (reference sequence).

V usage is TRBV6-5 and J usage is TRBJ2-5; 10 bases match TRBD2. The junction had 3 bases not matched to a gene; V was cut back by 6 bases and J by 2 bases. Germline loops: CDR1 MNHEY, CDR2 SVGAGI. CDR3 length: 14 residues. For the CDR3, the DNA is TGTGCCAGCAGAGGACTAGCGGCACAAGAGACCCAGTACTTC. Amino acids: CASRGLAAQETQYF.

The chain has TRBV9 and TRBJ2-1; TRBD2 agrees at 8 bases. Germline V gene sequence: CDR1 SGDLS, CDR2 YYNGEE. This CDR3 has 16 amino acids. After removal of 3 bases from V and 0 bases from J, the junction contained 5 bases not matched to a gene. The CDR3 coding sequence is TGTGCCAGCAGCGCCTTAGCGGGGCACTCCTACAATGAGCAGTTCTTC. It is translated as CASSALAGHSYNEQFF.

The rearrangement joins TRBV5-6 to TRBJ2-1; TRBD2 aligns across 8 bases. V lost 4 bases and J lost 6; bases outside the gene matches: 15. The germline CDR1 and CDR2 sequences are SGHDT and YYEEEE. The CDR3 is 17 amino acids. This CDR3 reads CASSPHLSGRVGNEQFF. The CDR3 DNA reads TGTGCCAGCAGCCCACACCTCAGCGGGAGAGTTGGCAATGAGCAGTTCTTC. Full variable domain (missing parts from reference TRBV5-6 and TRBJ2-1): DAGVTQSPTHLIKTRGQQVTLRCSPKSGHDTVSWYQQALGQGPQFIFQYYEEEERQRGNFPDRFSGHQFPNYSSELNVNALLLGDSALYLCASSPHLSGRVGNEQFFGPGTRLTVL.

The CDR3 region has the DNA TGTGCCAGCAGCTTATTGGGTCTACCCGGGGGTTTGATAGATACGCAGTATTTT. Translating it yields CASSLLGLPGGLIDTQYF. The J gene is TRBJ2-3, the V gene TRBV7-6; maybe TRBD2 (6 bases). V lost 2 bases to trimming and J lost 5 bases, with 23 bases between them. Germline values: CDR1 SGHVS, CDR2 FNYEAQ. The CDR3 consists of 18 residues.

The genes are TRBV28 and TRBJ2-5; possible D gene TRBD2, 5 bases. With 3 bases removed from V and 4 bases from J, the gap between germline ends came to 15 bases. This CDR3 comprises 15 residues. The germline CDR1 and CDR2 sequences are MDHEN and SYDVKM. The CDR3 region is CASSFAGEGSETQYF. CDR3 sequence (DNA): TGTGCCAGCAGTTTCGCCGGCGAGGGTTCAGAGACCCAGTACTTC.

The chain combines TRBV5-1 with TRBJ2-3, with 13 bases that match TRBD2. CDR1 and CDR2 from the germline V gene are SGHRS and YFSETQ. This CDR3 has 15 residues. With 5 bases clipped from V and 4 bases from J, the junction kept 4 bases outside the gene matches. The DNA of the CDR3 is TGCGCCAGCAGACGACTAGCGGGGGGCTCAGATACGCAGTATTTT. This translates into CASRRLAGGSDTQYF. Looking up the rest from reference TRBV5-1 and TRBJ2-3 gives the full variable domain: KAGVTQTPRYLIKTRGQQVTLSCSPISGHRSVSWYQQTPGQGLQFLFEYFSETQRNKGNFPGRFSGRQFSNSRSEMNVSTLELGDSALYLCASRRLAGGSDTQYFGPGTRLTVL.

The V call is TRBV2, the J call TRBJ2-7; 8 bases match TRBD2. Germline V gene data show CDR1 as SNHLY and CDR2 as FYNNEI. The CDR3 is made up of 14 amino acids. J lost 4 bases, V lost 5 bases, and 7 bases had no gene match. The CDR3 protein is CASSKRIAGYEQYF. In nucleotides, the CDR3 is TGTGCCAGCAGTAAGAGGATAGCGGGATACGAGCAGTACTTC.

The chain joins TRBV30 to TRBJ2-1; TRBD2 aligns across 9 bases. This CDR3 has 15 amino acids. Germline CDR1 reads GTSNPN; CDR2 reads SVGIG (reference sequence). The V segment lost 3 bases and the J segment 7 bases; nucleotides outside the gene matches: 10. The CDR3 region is CAWRFGRGGWNEQFF. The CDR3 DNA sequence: TGTGCCTGGAGATTTGGGCGGGGGGGCTGGAATGAGCAGTTCTTC.

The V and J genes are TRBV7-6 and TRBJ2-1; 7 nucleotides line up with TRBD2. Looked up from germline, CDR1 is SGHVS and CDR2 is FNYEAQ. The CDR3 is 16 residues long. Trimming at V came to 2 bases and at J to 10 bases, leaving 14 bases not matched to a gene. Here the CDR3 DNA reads TGTGCCAGCAGCTTAAGCTGGCGGGAGTTCCCTTGGGAGCAGTTCTTC. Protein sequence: CASSLSWREFPWEQFF.

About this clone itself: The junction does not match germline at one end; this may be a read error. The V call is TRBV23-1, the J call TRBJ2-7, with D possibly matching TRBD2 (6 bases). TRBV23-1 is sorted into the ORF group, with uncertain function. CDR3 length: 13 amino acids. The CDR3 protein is CASSPYRHPTGDF. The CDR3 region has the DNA TGCGCCAGCAGTCCATACAGGCACCCCACGGGAGACTTC.

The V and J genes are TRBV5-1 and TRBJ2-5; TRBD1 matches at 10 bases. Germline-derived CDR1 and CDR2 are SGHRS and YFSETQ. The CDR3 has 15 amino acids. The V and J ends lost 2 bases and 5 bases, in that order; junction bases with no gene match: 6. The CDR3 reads CASSFRQGAVETQYF. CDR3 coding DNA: TGCGCCAGCAGCTTTCGACAGGGGGCTGTGGAGACCCAGTACTTC.

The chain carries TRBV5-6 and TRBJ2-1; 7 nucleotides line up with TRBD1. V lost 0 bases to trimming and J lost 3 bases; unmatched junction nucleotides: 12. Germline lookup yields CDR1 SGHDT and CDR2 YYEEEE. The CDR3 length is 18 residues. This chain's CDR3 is CASSLARTGQWGYNEQFF. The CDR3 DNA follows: TGTGCCAGCAGCTTGGCCCGGACAGGTCAGTGGGGCTACAATGAGCAGTTCTTC.